Listed below are T cell receptor beta chains from one sample, sequenced in a study of shared clonotypes between healthy human individuals. This table comes from immunoSEQ multiplex PCR, and its TCRdb copy is limited to in-frame clones, with some not included. This repertoire shows about 1 million clones, 70% to 80% found once; its top ten account for 0.52%. The specimen sequenced was memory CD4+ T cells from PBMCs. The receptors shown here come from a young man in good health. Some clones in this sample may be carry-over from other donors' samples. Both conserved end residues are part of each CDR3. Each record gives: V gene, clone size, J gene, CDR3 protein. Clone size is shown for a subset of rows, as once, few, many or a class of expanded clone.

TRBV6-4	NA	TRBJ1-1	CASSASPNTEAFF
TRBV7-2	NA	TRBJ2-3	CASSPFRDLLGTDTQYF
TRBV5-1	NA	TRBJ1-1	CASSGQMRPLNTEAFF
TRBV5-4	NA	TRBJ2-3	CASSLPEATDTQYF
TRBV28	few	TRBJ2-7	CASSEISGWSEQYF
TRBV5-1	NA	TRBJ2-3	CASSFLTGADTDTQYF
TRBV2	few	TRBJ2-7	CASSVFSEQYF
TRBV6-1	NA	TRBJ1-5	CASSEVWETQHF
TRBV7-9	NA	TRBJ2-1	CASSENSIGNEQFF
TRBV7-9	NA	TRBJ2-7	CASSSSGGQGTEQYF
TRBV19	NA	TRBJ1-4	CASSLSRELFF
TRBV5-4	NA	TRBJ2-1	CASSPGTSGGSWEQFF
TRBV4-3	once	TRBJ2-3	CASSQGVMAGGPADTQYF
TRBV28	NA	TRBJ1-5	CASSYAKGQPQHF
TRBV7-6	NA	TRBJ2-1	CASSLYGSPYNEQFF
TRBV28	NA	TRBJ2-7	CASKSLGYEQYF
TRBV7-8	few	TRBJ1-3	CASSYRRAGSGNTIYF
TRBV18	NA	TRBJ1-6	CASCPNNSPLHF
TRBV6-5	NA	TRBJ2-3	CASRGTSGKVDTQYF
TRBV28	NA	TRBJ1-3	CASSLNVGNKGSGNTIYF
TRBV28	NA	TRBJ2-7	CASSSPGQGNYEQYF
TRBV18	many	TRBJ2-7	CASSPARGLDLTYEQYF
TRBV4-2	NA	TRBJ1-4	CASSQGESGRGEKLFF
TRBV5-4	NA	TRBJ1-1	CASSLGLGGLGTEAFF
TRBV5-1	NA	TRBJ2-3	CASSLYSSSTDTQYF
TRBV5-1	NA	TRBJ1-4	CASSPWTATNEKLFF
TRBV23-1	NA	TRBJ2-3	CASTIGSADTQYF
TRBV28	NA	TRBJ2-1	CASRGRSGSLRGNEQFF
TRBV28	few	TRBJ2-7	CASSTTSMGEQYF
TRBV9	NA	TRBJ1-4	CASSRQDLVNEKLFF
TRBV2	NA	TRBJ2-5	CASAGAGAETQYF
TRBV5-1	few	TRBJ2-7	CASSSDSHYEQYF
TRBV7-3	NA	TRBJ1-1	CASSPAGGTEAFF
TRBV28	NA	TRBJ2-7	CASSLKGGWTHEQYF
TRBV11-2	few	TRBJ2-2	CASSLEAVWNTGELFF
TRBV2	NA	TRBJ2-5	CASLRDTVGETQYF
TRBV5-1	NA	TRBJ2-7	CASSNLGEQYF
TRBV6-1	NA	TRBJ1-5	CASSEQPYSNQPQHF
TRBV5-1	NA	TRBJ2-7	CASSLGRVFSSYEQYF
TRBV30	few	TRBJ1-4	CAWADRNNEKLFF
TRBV11-1	NA	TRBJ2-3	CASSMEAGTRQYF
TRBV2	NA	TRBJ2-3	CASSDLGAASTDTQYF
TRBV30	NA	TRBJ1-4	CAWTRGRGEKLFF
TRBV28	NA	TRBJ2-5	CASSPGGSAYQETQYF
TRBV5-4	NA	TRBJ2-7	CASSLSGSSYEQYF
TRBV28	NA	TRBJ2-7	CASSPTGNAAYEQYF
TRBV5-1	few	TRBJ1-1	CASSLWGGGSSTEAFF
TRBV28	NA	TRBJ2-2	CASSSAQGGELFF
TRBV4-1	NA	TRBJ2-3	CASSLIQSSTATDTQYF
TRBV4-1	NA	TRBJ2-7	CASSKSGQGAYEQYF
TRBV28	once	TRBJ2-7	CASGSHEQYF
TRBV7-3	once	TRBJ2-2	CASSVGTSGGPGELFF
TRBV28	NA	TRBJ1-2	CASSLPGTASGGYTF
TRBV19	once	TRBJ1-2	CASMAGQLNYGYTF